A selection of T cell receptor beta chains follows, all from one sample in a study of identical twins. TCRdb used MiXCR to reprocess the 5' RACE reads, holding one entry per CDR3 protein. Seen here are roughly 1,500,000 distinct CDR3 sequences, around 33% observed once, and the top ten hold more than 0.25%. The sample consisted of cord blood. These receptors were obtained from a newborn girl in good health. CDR3s include the opening cysteine and the closing phenylalanine or tryptophan. Fields, in order: J gene, clone size, V gene, D gene, CDR3 protein, CDR3 DNA. The D gene is left open where the match is weak. The listing skips clone size in some rows; elsewhere it reads once, few, many or a size class.

TRBJ1-2 few TRBV3-1 NA CASSQVPGSRMGYTF TGTGCCAGCAGCCAAGTGCCGGGAAGTCGAATGGGCTACACCTTC
TRBJ2-7 few TRBV19 TRBD1 CASSEGTGSSYEQYF TGTGCCAGTAGTGAAGGGACAGGGAGCTCCTACGAGCAGTACTTC
TRBJ2-7 few TRBV7-8 TRBD2 CASSSPTSGAYEQYF TGTGCCAGCAGCTCCCCGACTAGCGGGGCCTACGAGCAGTACTTC
TRBJ2-1 NA TRBV4-1 NA CASSQPARGANNEQFF TGCGCCAGCAGCCAACCAGCTAGAGGGGCTAACAATGAGCAGTTCTTC
TRBJ2-7 NA TRBV6-2/TRBV6-3 NA CASRGGQTTPYFYYEQYF TGTGCCAGCAGGGGGGGACAGACCACCCCATACTTCTACTACGAGCAGTACTTC
TRBJ2-3 NA TRBV7-6 NA CASSLPGSGDDTQYF TGTGCCAGCAGCTTACCCGGGTCGGGCGACGATACGCAGTATTTT
TRBJ1-2 few TRBV2 NA CASSEAPPNYGYTF TGTGCCAGCAGTGAAGCTCCACCAAACTATGGCTACACCTTC
TRBJ2-7 many TRBV10-2 NA CASSGGQSYEQYF TGCGCCAGCAGTGGTGGACAGTCCTACGAGCAGTACTTC
TRBJ2-1 few TRBV24-1 TRBD1 CATSDTDRGQGYNEQFF TGTGCCACCAGTGACACGGACAGGGGGCAGGGTTACAATGAGCAGTTCTTC
TRBJ2-3 few TRBV9 TRBD2 CASSVGPAGGGTDTQYF TGTGCCAGCAGCGTAGGCCCCGCGGGCGGGGGAACAGATACGCAGTATTTT
TRBJ2-5 once TRBV10-3 TRBD2 CAAGGLKRIQETQYF TGTGCCGCGGGGGGCCTGAAGCGGATACAAGAGACCCAGTACTTC
TRBJ1-5 NA TRBV20-1 NA CSAIRGYDQPQHF TGCAGTGCTATACGGGGGTACGATCAGCCCCAGCATTTT
TRBJ1-1 few TRBV6-1 NA CASREAVNTEAFF TGTGCCAGCAGGGAGGCCGTGAATACTGAAGCTTTCTTT
TRBJ1-5 NA TRBV10-3 NA CAISESLGPGDQPQHF TGTGCCATCAGTGAGTCGTTGGGGCCAGGGGATCAGCCCCAGCATTTT
TRBJ1-5 NA TRBV28 NA CASSLISGYSNQPQHF TGTGCCAGCAGTTTGATATCGGGCTATAGCAATCAGCCCCAGCATTTT
TRBJ2-1 once TRBV7-9 NA CASSRLVYDEQFF TGTGCCAGCAGCCGGTTGGTCTACGATGAGCAGTTCTTC
TRBJ1-6 few TRBV12-3/TRBV12-4 NA CASSPTTQGLGSPLHF TGTGCCAGCAGCCCTACCACACAGGGTTTAGGGTCACCCCTCCACTTT
TRBJ2-7 few TRBV5-1 NA CASSLHRPDYEQYF TGCGCCAGCAGCTTGCACAGGCCTGACTACGAGCAGTACTTC
TRBJ2-6 NA TRBV20-1 NA CSARDRARPSGANVLTF TGCAGTGCTAGAGATCGGGCCAGGCCCTCTGGGGCCAACGTCCTGACTTTC
TRBJ1-1 NA TRBV6-1 TRBD1 CACSSKDRGYAEAFF TGTGCCTGCAGTTCAAAGGACAGGGGGTACGCTGAAGCTTTCTTT
TRBJ1-2 few TRBV3-1 NA CASSRRHTVIINYGYTF TGTGCCAGCAGCCGCAGACATACAGTGATTATTAACTATGGCTACACCTTC
TRBJ1-2 many TRBV6-1 NA CASSEVYGYTF TGTGCCAGCAGTGAGGTTTATGGCTACACCTTC
TRBJ2-5 many TRBV12-3/TRBV12-4 NA CASSAGQTQETQYF TGTGCCAGCAGTGCGGGACAGACACAAGAGACCCAGTACTTC
TRBJ2-1 NA TRBV5-1 TRBD2 CASNSWGLADNEQFF TGCGCCAGCAATAGTTGGGGACTAGCGGACAATGAGCAGTTCTTC
TRBJ1-2 NA TRBV21-1 NA CASSKRAWTGESRNYGYTF TGTGCCAGCAGCAAACGGGCTTGGACAGGGGAGTCGAGGAACTATGGCTACACCTTC
TRBJ2-7 NA TRBV7-9 NA CASSERITRASYEQYF TGTGCCAGCAGCGAACGTATCACACGGGCCTCCTACGAGCAGTACTTC
TRBJ1-5 few TRBV11-2 NA CASSLGYGGHQPQHF TGTGCCAGCAGCTTAGGGTATGGAGGCCATCAGCCCCAGCATTTT
TRBJ1-2 few TRBV11-2 NA CASSLPPRMMLDGYTF TGTGCCAGCAGCTTACCCCCTCGGATGATGTTGGATGGCTACACCTTC
TRBJ2-3 many TRBV20-1 NA CSASLATSTDTQYF TGCAGTGCTAGCCTAGCGACTAGCACAGATACGCAGTATTTT
TRBJ2-1 many TRBV4-2 TRBD2 CASSQDLRLASYNEQFF TGTGCCAGCAGCCAAGATCTGCGACTAGCTTCCTACAATGAGCAGTTCTTC
TRBJ2-7 few TRBV29-1 TRBD2 CSVRVRGGLYEQYF TGCAGCGTTCGCGTGCGGGGGGGCCTTTACGAGCAGTACTTC
TRBJ2-7 NA TRBV6-5 NA CASRSLYLGVEQYF TGTGCCAGCCGGTCGCTATATCTGGGGGTCGAGCAGTACTTC
TRBJ2-1 NA TRBV5-6 TRBD1 CASSFLGQGGQETQFF TGTGCCAGCAGCTTTTTGGGACAGGGAGGTCAAGAGACCCAGTTCTTC
TRBJ1-6 NA TRBV27 NA CASSLSRGQSSYNSPLHF TGTGCCAGCAGTTTGTCCCGTGGACAGAGCTCCTATAATTCACCCCTCCACTTT
TRBJ1-2 few TRBV4-1 NA CASSPGAQRDYGYTF TGCGCCAGCAGCCCTGGGGCGCAGAGGGACTATGGCTACACCTTC
TRBJ2-1 few TRBV2 TRBD2 CASRGLAGRSEQFF TGTGCCAGCAGAGGACTAGCGGGGCGGTCGGAGCAGTTCTTC
TRBJ2-1 NA TRBV2 TRBD2 CASVRTSGAYNEQFF TGTGCCAGCGTCCGGACTAGCGGGGCCTACAATGAGCAGTTCTTC
TRBJ2-7 NA TRBV7-2 TRBD2 CASSLGLNAPYEQYF TGTGCCAGCAGCTTGGGACTAAATGCCCCCTACGAGCAGTACTTC
TRBJ2-3 NA TRBV4-2 NA CASSQDRWDKTDTQYF TGTGCCAGCAGCCAAGATCGATGGGACAAAACAGATACGCAGTATTTT
TRBJ1-2 NA TRBV12-3/TRBV12-4 NA CASTARDPNYGYTF TGTGCCAGCACTGCCAGAGATCCTAACTATGGCTACACCTTC
TRBJ2-1 few TRBV24-1 NA CATSEPAYNEQFF TGTGCCACCAGTGAGCCGGCGTACAATGAGCAGTTCTTC
TRBJ2-5 NA TRBV2 NA CASKREQETQYF TGTGCCAGCAAGAGGGAACAAGAGACCCAGTACTTC